This entry is about one T cell receptor (beta chain). Germline V gives CDR1 SEHNR, CDR2 FQNEAQ (reference sequence). The V end lost 2 bases, the J end lost 4 bases, and 14 bases lay between the germline ends. The CDR3 is 15 residues long. The source of the sample is a study of blood T cell repertoires in COVID-19. Study-wide background: Italy, Spain and the United States were the sources of the convalescent and acute COVID-19 samples. T cells, B-cell-depleted T cells, or PBMCs supplied cDNA or gDNA.

Original handling: Counts of nucleated cells, estimated from reference gene primer amplification, were obtained. Sequenced by immunoSEQ multiplex PCR; TCRdb stores in-frame clones only, minus some. That table is the source of V, J and clone size, and D and trimming were worked out from the DNA. The sample comprises approximately 61,000 clones, around 77% of which are singletons, and roughly a fifth rests with the top ten. This sequence was found in an elderly man with active or convalescent COVID-19. This chain uses TRBV7-9 with TRBJ1-2; a possible D gene is TRBD1 (6 bases). The sequencing sample was made of peripheral blood. CDR3 in DNA: TGTGCCAGCAGCTTAAGCGGAACAGGGTCCTATGGCTACACCTTC. Amino acids: CASSLSGTGSYGYTF.